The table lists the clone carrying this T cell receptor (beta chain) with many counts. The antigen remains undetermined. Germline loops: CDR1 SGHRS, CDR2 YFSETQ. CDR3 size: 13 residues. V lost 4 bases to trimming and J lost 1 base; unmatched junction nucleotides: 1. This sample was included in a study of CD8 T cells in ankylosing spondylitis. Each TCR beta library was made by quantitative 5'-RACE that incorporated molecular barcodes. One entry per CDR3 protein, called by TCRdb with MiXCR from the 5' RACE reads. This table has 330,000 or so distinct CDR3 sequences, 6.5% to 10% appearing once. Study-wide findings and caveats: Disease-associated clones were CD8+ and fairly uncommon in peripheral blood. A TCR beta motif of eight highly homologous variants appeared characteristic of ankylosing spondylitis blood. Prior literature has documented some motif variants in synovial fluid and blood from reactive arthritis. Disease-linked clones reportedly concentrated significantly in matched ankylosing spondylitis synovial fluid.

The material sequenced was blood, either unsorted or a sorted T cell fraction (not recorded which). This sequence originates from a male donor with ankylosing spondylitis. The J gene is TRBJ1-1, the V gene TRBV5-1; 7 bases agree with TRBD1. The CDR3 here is CASSDRENTEAFF. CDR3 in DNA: TGCGCCAGCAGCGACAGGGAGAACACTGAAGCTTTCTTT.